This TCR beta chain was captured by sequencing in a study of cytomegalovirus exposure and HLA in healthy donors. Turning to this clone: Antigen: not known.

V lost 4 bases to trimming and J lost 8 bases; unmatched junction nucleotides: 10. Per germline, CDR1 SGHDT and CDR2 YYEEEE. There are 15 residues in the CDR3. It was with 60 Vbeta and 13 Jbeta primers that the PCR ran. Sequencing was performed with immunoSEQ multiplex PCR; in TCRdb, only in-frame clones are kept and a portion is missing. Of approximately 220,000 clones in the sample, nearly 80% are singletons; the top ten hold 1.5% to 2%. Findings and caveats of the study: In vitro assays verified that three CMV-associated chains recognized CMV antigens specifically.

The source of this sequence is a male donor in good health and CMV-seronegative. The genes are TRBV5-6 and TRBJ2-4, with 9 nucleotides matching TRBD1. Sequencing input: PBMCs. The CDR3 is CASSLPGQGTYIQYF. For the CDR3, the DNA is TGTGCCAGCAGCCTACCTGGACAGGGGACGTACATTCAGTACTTC.